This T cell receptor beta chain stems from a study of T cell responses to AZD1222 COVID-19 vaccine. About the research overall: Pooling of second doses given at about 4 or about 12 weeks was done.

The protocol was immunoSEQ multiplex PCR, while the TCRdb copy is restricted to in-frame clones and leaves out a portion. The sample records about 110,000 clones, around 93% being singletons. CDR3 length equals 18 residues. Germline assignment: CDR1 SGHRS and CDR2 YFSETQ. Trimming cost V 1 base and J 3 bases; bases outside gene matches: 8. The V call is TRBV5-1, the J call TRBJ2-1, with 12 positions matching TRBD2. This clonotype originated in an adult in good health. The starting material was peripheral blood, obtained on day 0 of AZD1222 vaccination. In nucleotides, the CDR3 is TGCGCCAGCAGCTTGAACCGGACTAGCGGGGTCGTCTACAATGAGCAGTTCTTC. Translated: CASSLNRTSGVVYNEQFF.